The subject of this entry is one TCR beta chain. The entry originates in a study of blood T cell repertoires in COVID-19. As for the study in general: Whether acute or convalescent, the COVID-19 samples came from the United States, Italy and Spain. Sources were T cells, B-cell-depleted T cells, or PBMCs; the material itself was cDNA or gDNA.

The data were produced by immunoSEQ multiplex PCR, yet TCRdb's version contains in-frame clones alone and is incomplete. The sample yields about 360,000 clones, more than 65% seen once. V was trimmed by 0 bases and J by 0 bases, leaving 9 bases between them. The CDR3 contains 16 residues. Germline V gene data show CDR1 as MNHNS and CDR2 as SASEGT. V usage is TRBV6-1 and J usage is TRBJ1-3; no clear D gene. The origin of this receptor is a human donor with acute or convalescent COVID-19. The donor label of this sample is uncertain. Sequencing input: peripheral blood. In nucleotides, the CDR3 is TGTGCCAGCAGTGAAGCTCTCCTAAGCTCTGGAAACACCATATATTTT. This gives the protein CASSEALLSSGNTIYF.